The 32 T cell receptor beta chains listed next were all sequenced from one sample in a study of shared clonotypes between healthy human individuals (dated by TCRdb to the early 2020s). Libraries came from the immunoSEQ multiplex PCR assay. Held by TCRdb, this immuneACCESS table contains in-frame sequences only and omits some clones. Under half of the omission traces to an unresolved V gene where checked; the cause of the rest is unknown. This sample gives roughly 2.5 million clones in total; approximately 94% of them show up just once. The ten largest clones represent over 0.12% of the sample. Sequencing was performed on naive CD4+ T cells sorted from blood. The sample's cell subset or site label, in plain terms: CD45RA+ positively selected. The receptors derive from a man aged 18 to 30 in good health.

J is TRBJ2-2 and V is TRBV30; weak D call: TRBD2 (5 bases). Looked up from germline, CDR1 is GTSNPN and CDR2 is SVGIG (reference sequence). The V and J ends lost 8 bases and 2 bases respectively, with 12 bases between them. This CDR3 contains 13 residues. CDR3 bases: TGTGCCCGCGGGTTATCAAACACCGGGGAGCTGTTTTTT. Encoded protein: CARGLSNTGELFF.

Remarks on this clone: The same CDR3 arises from other DNA sequences in this sample as well. The rearrangement joins TRBV5-1 to TRBJ2-3, with D perhaps matching TRBD2 (6 bases). The germline V gene has CDR1 SGHRS and CDR2 YFSETQ. CDR3 length equals 13 residues. Trimming took off 4 bases at V and 0 bases at J, with 6 bases between the two ends. CDR3 sequence (DNA): TGCGCCAGCAGCGCGGGGAGCACAGATACGCAGTATTTT. Amino acid sequence: CASSAGSTDTQYF.

The rearrangement uses TRBV19 and TRBJ1-1; D is ambiguous. Trimming removed 4 bases at V and 5 bases at J, with 17 bases between. Germline CDR1 is LNHDA and CDR2 is SQIVND (reference sequence). There are 15 residues in the CDR3. The CDR3 nucleotides are TGTGCCAGTAGTACTACCACCGTCAGACGGACTGAAGCTTTCTTT. Translating gives CASSTTTVRRTEAFF.

CDR3 loop: CASSLDFPATDEKLFF. The CDR3 nucleotides read TGCGCCAGCAGCTTGGATTTCCCCGCGACAGACGAAAAACTGTTTTTT. The gene calls are TRBV5-1 and TRBJ1-4, with TRBD1 as a possible D gene (5 bases). Germline values: CDR1 SGHRS, CDR2 YFSETQ. This CDR3 has 16 residues. The V end was cut by 0 bases, the J end by 8 bases, with 17 bases between. Complete variable domain (other parts from reference TRBV5-1 and TRBJ1-4): KAGVTQTPRYLIKTRGQQVTLSCSPISGHRSVSWYQQTPGQGLQFLFEYFSETQRNKGNFPGRFSGRQFSNSRSEMNVSTLELGDSALYLCASSLDFPATDEKLFFGSGTQLSVL.

The chain carries TRBV5-4 and TRBJ1-2, with 10 positions matching TRBD1. The ends lost 0 bases at V and 4 bases at J; junction bases unmatched: 6. Per the germline V gene, CDR1 is SGHNT and CDR2 is YYREEE (reference sequence). The CDR3 contains 16 residues. This CDR3 is CASSLAPGQGTYGYTF. The CDR3, as DNA: TGTGCCAGCAGCTTGGCCCCGGGACAGGGGACCTATGGCTACACCTTC.

J is TRBJ2-6 and V is TRBV4-3, with unresolved D. The CDR3 runs 17 residues. Per the germline V gene, CDR1 is LGHNA and CDR2 is YSLEER. V was cut by 0 bases and J by 0 bases, with 9 bases left in between. For the CDR3, the DNA is TGCGCCAGCAGCCAAGATCTCCCGGTCTCTGGGGCCAACGTCCTGACTTTC. Residues: CASSQDLPVSGANVLTF.

This chain connects TRBV7-2 to TRBJ1-4; D is unresolved. V dropped 2 bases and J dropped 2 bases, with 12 bases sitting between them. In germline, CDR1 is SGHTA, CDR2 FQGNSA. CDR3 length: 16 residues. The CDR3 nucleotides are TGTGCCAGCAGCTTAATTTGGGAAGGGACTAATGAAAAACTGTTTTTT. Its translation is CASSLIWEGTNEKLFF.

This sequence joins TRBV10-2 and TRBJ2-2; D is possibly TRBD2 (6 bases). The CDR3 contains 15 residues. The germline V and J ends were trimmed by 7 bases and 3 bases, with 15 bases remaining between them. In germline, CDR1 is WSHSY, CDR2 SAAADI. The CDR3 sequence: CASTSTAGYTGELFF. CDR3 bases: TGCGCCAGCACCTCGACGGCGGGATACACCGGGGAGCTGTTTTTT.

This clone has just a few counts. This chain uses TRBV9 with TRBJ1-1; no reliable D call. CDR1 SGDLS and CDR2 YYNGEE come from the germline V gene. V was cut by 2 bases and J by 1 base, with 6 bases left in between. The CDR3 contains 13 residues. The CDR3 sequence is CASSVLSNTEAFF. The CDR3 DNA is TGTGCCAGCAGCGTTCTTTCGAACACTGAAGCTTTCTTT. The variable domain in full, with the rest retrieved from reference TRBV9 and TRBJ1-1, is DSGVTQTPKHLITATGQRVTLRCSPRSGDLSVYWYQQSLDQGLQFLIQYYNGEERAKGNILERFSAQQFPDLHSELNLSSLELGDSALYFCASSVLSNTEAFFGQGTRLTVV.

On this clone: Distinct nucleotide sequences in the sample also encode this CDR3. This chain joins TRBV5-1 and TRBJ2-7; the D is unclear. CDR3 length: 14 amino acids. CDR1 is SGHRS, CDR2 YFSETQ, per germline. V shed 0 bases and J shed 2 bases, with 9 bases lying between them. The CDR3: CASSLEGSTYEQYF. The CDR3 DNA sequence: TGCGCCAGCAGCTTGGAGGGCAGTACCTACGAGCAGTACTTC.

J is TRBJ2-1 and V is TRBV18; TRBD1 agrees at 11 bases. CDR3 length: 15 residues. The J segment lost 7 bases and the V segment lost 3 bases, leaving 5 bases of the junction unmatched. CDR1 is KGHSH, CDR2 LQKENI, per germline. The CDR3 DNA follows: TGTGCCAGCTCACCGGGGACAGGGGGTTGGAATGAGCAGTTCTTC. Translating gives CASSPGTGGWNEQFF.

V and J are TRBV4-1 and TRBJ2-1; 8 bases are a match to TRBD1. The CDR3 has 15 amino acids. J lost 8 bases, V lost 1 base, and 7 bases had no gene match. Germline V gene sequence: CDR1 MGHRA, CDR2 YSYEKL. The CDR3 loop reads CASSQVWTGKDEQFF. The DNA of the CDR3 is TGCGCCAGCAGCCAAGTATGGACAGGGAAGGATGAGCAGTTCTTC.

The rearrangement joins TRBV30 to TRBJ1-4, with D perhaps TRBD1 (5 bases). The CDR3 sequence is 15 residues long. Germline CDR1 is GTSNPN and CDR2 is SVGIG (reference sequence). V was cut by 3 bases and J by 7 bases, with 18 bases left in between. The CDR3 spells CAWSAGGPQGEKLFF. CDR3 nucleotides: TGTGCCTGGAGCGCAGGAGGGCCCCAGGGTGAAAAACTGTTTTTT.

The chain couples TRBV30 to TRBJ1-2, with D possibly matching TRBD1 (6 bases). Germline CDR1 is GTSNPN and CDR2 is SVGIG (reference sequence). This CDR3 has 14 residues. The CDR3 protein is CGGGGPLANYGYTF. The DNA of the CDR3 is TGTGGAGGAGGGGGGCCCCTAGCTAACTATGGCTACACCTTC.

This clone turned up a few times. The germline gene is not matched at one end of the junction; a read error may be the cause. The chain employs TRBV7-7 and TRBJ1-1; maybe TRBD1 (5 bases). CDR3 length: 13 residues. Germline V gene data show CDR1 as SSHAT and CDR2 as FNYEAQ (reference sequence). The CDR3 DNA follows: TGTGCTAGCAGCCAGGGCATGAACACTGAAGCTTTCTTT. This translates into CASSQGMNTEAFF. Filled out from reference TRBV7-7 and TRBJ1-1, the complete variable domain reads GAGVSQSPRYKVTKRGQDVTLRCDPISSHATLYWYQQALGQGPEFLTYFNYEAQPDKSGLPSDRFSAERPEGSISTLTIQRTEQRDSAMYRCASSQGMNTEAFFGQGTRLTVV.

CDR3 in amino acids: CASSQGGGAVTGELFF. Written as DNA, the CDR3 is TGCGCCAGCAGCCAAGGCGGGGGGGCGGTCACCGGGGAGCTGTTTTTT. The J gene is TRBJ2-2, the V gene TRBV4-1; TRBD2 matches 9 bases. Germline assignment: CDR1 MGHRA and CDR2 YSYEKL. V was clipped by 1 base and J by 4 bases; unmatched bases: 4. This CDR3 has 16 residues.

J is TRBJ2-7 and V is TRBV30; 8 nucleotides align to TRBD2. V shed 0 bases and J 3 bases; nucleotides not matched to a gene: 4. Germline V lookup: CDR1 GTSNPN, CDR2 SVGIG (reference sequence). The CDR3 is 14 amino acids. CDR3 in amino acids: CAWSVSGGIYEQYF. The DNA of the CDR3 is TGTGCCTGGAGTGTATCGGGAGGGATCTACGAGCAGTACTTC.

As regards this clone: The sample carries other DNA sequences with the same CDR3. J is TRBJ2-2 and V is TRBV5-1; D is uncertain. The germline V and J ends were trimmed by 0 bases and 4 bases, with 13 bases remaining between them. The germline V gene has CDR1 SGHRS and CDR2 YFSETQ. The CDR3 covers 16 residues. The CDR3 spells CASSLAAGPGTGELFF. The DNA of the CDR3 is TGCGCCAGCAGCTTGGCCGCAGGACCCGGCACCGGGGAGCTGTTTTTT.

This clone was counted between two and nine times. The same CDR3 is also encoded by other DNA sequences in this sample. The chain uses TRBV6-5 and TRBJ2-7; the D is unclear. Per germline, CDR1 MNHEY and CDR2 SVGAGI. Trimming removed 4 bases at V and 2 bases at J, with 3 bases between. The CDR3 sequence is 11 residues long. The CDR3 region has the DNA TGTGCCAGCAGTTCCGCCTACGAGCAGTACTTC. Protein: CASSSAYEQYF.

Comment on this clone: Other nucleotide sequences from this sample produce the same CDR3. This chain connects TRBV30 to TRBJ2-3; TRBD2 matches at 7 bases. The CDR3 is 13 residues long. The ends lost 2 bases at V and 4 bases at J; junction bases unmatched: 3. CDR1 and CDR2 (germline): GTSNPN, SVGIG (reference sequence). CDR3 loop: CAWSSSGADTQYF. DNA for the CDR3: TGTGCCTGGAGTTCCAGCGGGGCAGATACGCAGTATTTT.

The V gene is TRBV10-3, the J gene TRBJ1-1; 9 nucleotides agree with TRBD1. Germline values: CDR1 ENHRY, CDR2 SYGVKD. This CDR3 is built from 15 residues. V trimming: 6 bases; J trimming: 0 bases; junction bases outside the gene matches: 5. CDR3 region: CAIREDRGMNTEAFF. The CDR3 DNA reads TGTGCCATCAGGGAGGACAGGGGCATGAACACTGAAGCTTTCTTT.

The chain links TRBV2 to TRBJ2-6; D is possibly TRBD1 or TRBD2 (6 bases each). The CDR3 length is 21 residues. Looked up from germline, CDR1 is SNHLY and CDR2 is FYNNEI. V lost 8 bases to trimming and J lost 0 bases, with 29 bases between them. CDR3 sequence (DNA): TGTGCCAGCCTCGGACAGCACCTGGGGCGGGGCTTGCACTCTGGGGCCAACGTCCTGACTTTC. Its translation is CASLGQHLGRGLHSGANVLTF.

This clone is a singleton in its sample. This chain joins TRBV10-3 and TRBJ1-4; D is possibly TRBD1 (6 bases). The germline CDR1 and CDR2 sequences are ENHRY and SYGVKD. CDR3 length: 15 amino acids. Trimming took 0 bases from V and 3 from J, leaving 8 bases between them. The CDR3 nucleotides read TGTGCCATCAGTGAGTCGGACAGATCTAATGAAAAACTGTTTTTT. Its translation is CAISESDRSNEKLFF.

This clone has only one observation. The DNA of the CDR3 is TGTGCCACCACCGGGGGCAGGACCTACGAGCAGTACTTC. Protein product: CATTGGRTYEQYF. V usage is TRBV6-5 and J usage is TRBJ2-7; possibly TRBD1 or TRBD2 for D (6 bases each). This CDR3 region has 13 residues. CDR1 MNHEY and CDR2 SVGAGI come from the germline V gene. V lost 10 bases and J 2 bases, leaving 15 bases between the germline ends.

The chain recombines TRBV6-1 with TRBJ2-5, with 10 bases that match TRBD2. The CDR3 has 14 residues. V gave up 4 bases and J gave up 4 bases; unmatched junction bases: 3. Germline CDR1 is MNHNS and CDR2 is SASEGT. The CDR3 sequence: CASSGASGGETQYF. In nucleotides, the CDR3 is TGTGCCAGCAGTGGAGCTAGCGGGGGAGAGACCCAGTACTTC.

The chain couples TRBV5-1 to TRBJ2-1, with 7 positions matching TRBD2. The CDR3 has 15 amino acids. The J segment lost 0 bases and the V segment lost 4 bases, leaving 4 bases of the junction unmatched. The germline gives CDR1 SGHRS, CDR2 YFSETQ. In nucleotides, the CDR3 is TGCGCCAGCAGCCCGATAGCGGGCTCCTACAATGAGCAGTTCTTC. It specifies CASSPIAGSYNEQFF.

The genes are TRBV7-8 and TRBJ2-7, with a tentative D call TRBD1 (6 bases). This CDR3 is built from 13 residues. The V end lost 4 bases, the J end lost 3 bases, and 10 bases lay between the germline ends. The germline V gene has CDR1 SGHVS and CDR2 FQNEAQ. CDR3 nucleotide sequence: TGTGCCAGCAGCTCCGGACAGATCTACGAGCAGTACTTC. Translated: CASSSGQIYEQYF.

This clone came up a few times. The rearrangement links TRBV9 to TRBJ1-5, with TRBD1 matching 9 bases. The junction had 4 bases not matched to a gene; V was cut back by 4 bases and J by 5 bases. CDR3 length equals 14 residues. CDR1 and CDR2 (germline): SGDLS, YYNGEE. The CDR3, as DNA: TGTGCCAGCAGCCGACAGGGGGGTGATCAGCCCCAGCATTTT. Protein product: CASSRQGGDQPQHF.

The chain uses TRBV4-1 and TRBJ2-3, with D hard to call. Germline V gene sequence: CDR1 MGHRA, CDR2 YSYEKL. The CDR3 loop spans 14 amino acids. The V gene lost 0 bases and the J gene lost 5 bases, with 9 bases spanning the gap. The CDR3 sequence: CASSQDPDGDTQYF. The CDR3 bases are TGCGCCAGCAGCCAAGATCCAGACGGAGATACGCAGTATTTT.

The genes are TRBV5-4 and TRBJ2-5; D ambiguous. From germline, CDR1 is SGHNT and CDR2 YYREEE (reference sequence). The CDR3 runs 16 residues. The ends were cut back, 0 bases at V and 4 bases at J, with 16 bases in the middle. CDR3 nucleotide sequence: TGTGCCAGCAGCTTGGCTGGGATTGGGAAGAGAGAGACCCAGTACTTC. It yields the protein CASSLAGIGKRETQYF.

The chain links TRBV7-2 to TRBJ2-5; D is perhaps TRBD2 (6 bases). V dropped 1 base and J dropped 2 bases, with 14 bases sitting between them. Germline V CDR1 and CDR2: SGHTA, FQGNSA. This CDR3 comprises 16 residues. The DNA for the CDR3 is TGTGCCAGCAGCTTAGAAAGCGGGTACCCTCAAGAGACCCAGTACTTC. Translation: CASSLESGYPQETQYF.

V is TRBV5-4 and J is TRBJ1-5, with TRBD1 matching over 7 bases. CDR1 is SGHNT and CDR2 is YYREEE in the germline V gene (reference sequence). CDR3 length: 12 amino acids. The V gene end was trimmed by 7 bases and the J gene end by 11 bases; junction bases not matched to a gene: 9. CDR3 nucleotides: TGTGCCAGCGGAAGACAGGGCAGGGCCCAGCATTTT. Encoded protein: CASGRQGRAQHF.